The 5 T cell receptor beta chains presented below share a single source sample, sequenced in a study of metastatic and nonmetastatic thyroid tumors. Thyroid surgery was preceded by no treatment in any patient. TCRdb re-called the PCR reads with MiXCR. The sample carries about 40,000 clones, about 10% recorded once. The source material was blood. These receptors were collected from a female donor with papillary thyroid cancer or a benign thyroid nodule (not recorded which). Some clones in this sample may be carry-over from other donors' samples.

This clone was observed at least ten times. The rearrangement links TRBV28 to TRBJ2-5, with 7 nucleotides matching TRBD2. Germline V gives CDR1 MDHEN, CDR2 SYDVKM. CDR3 size: 16 residues. Germline trimming cut 2 bases from V and 1 base from J; bases unmatched to any gene: 7. The CDR3 sequence: CASSLEVGGGQETQYF. CDR3 in DNA: TGTGCCAGCAGTTTAGAGGTGGGCGGGGGCCAAGAGACCCAGTACTTC.

This clone has ten or more counts. V is TRBV12-3 or TRBV12-4 and J is TRBJ2-7; D could derive from TRBD1 or TRBD2 (5 bases each). V was cut by 5 bases and J by 4 bases, with 12 bases left in between. There are 13 residues in the CDR3. The CDR3 DNA follows: TGTGCCAGCAGTCTCGGGGACGTATACGAGCAGTACTTC. Its translation is CASSLGDVYEQYF.

In this sample, this clone turned up many times. This chain uses TRBV5-5 with TRBJ1-1, with a weak D call TRBD1 (6 bases). CDR1 and CDR2 (germline): SGHKS, YYEKEE (reference sequence). The CDR3 spans 13 residues. V was cut by 4 bases and J by 7 bases, with 14 bases left in between. The CDR3 DNA reads as TGTGCCAGCAGCATAGACAGGTGGGGTGAAGCTTTCTTT. Protein: CASSIDRWGEAFF. Full variable domain (rest looked up from reference TRBV5-5 and TRBJ1-1): DAGVTQSPTHLIKTRGQQVTLRCSPISGHKSVSWYQQVLGQGPQFIFQYYEKEERGRGNFPDRFSARQFPNYSSELNVNALLLGDSALYLCASSIDRWGEAFFGQGTRLTVV.

In this sample, this clone turned up many times. Other DNA sequences of this sample code for an identical CDR3. The rearrangement joins TRBV7-2 to TRBJ2-4; 11 nucleotides align to TRBD2. Germline assignment: CDR1 SGHTA and CDR2 FQGNSA. Unmatched junction bases numbered 3, after V lost 2 bases and J lost 0 bases. This CDR3 spans 17 amino acids. The CDR3 spells CASSLTSGGLAKNIQYF. CDR3 coding DNA: TGTGCCAGCAGCTTAACTAGCGGGGGATTAGCCAAAAACATTCAGTACTTC.

The table lists this clone with many counts. This chain joins TRBV19 and TRBJ1-1; D remains unclear. There are 16 residues in the CDR3. Looked up from germline, CDR1 is LNHDA and CDR2 is SQIVND (reference sequence). V lost 5 bases and J 0 bases, leaving 16 bases between the germline ends. CDR3: CASSYDSRTMNTEAFF. CDR3 in DNA: TGTGCCAGTAGTTATGACTCCCGAACTATGAACACTGAAGCTTTCTTT.